This T cell receptor (beta chain) originates from a study of early T cells in non-severe SARS-CoV-2 infection (dated by TCRdb to about 2021). Regarding the research as a whole: Because TCR sequencing relied on bulk RNA taken from unsorted whole blood, pairing of alpha and beta chains was not possible. The full study reports these points: Matching against VDJdb was skewed toward anti-spike CD8 responses, likely underestimated virus-specific expansions, and missed private and CD4 specificities.

Comment on this clonotype: Its antigen remains undetermined. Qualities for individual bases were not recorded, and no much larger clone is one base off.

Set within a cohort of healthcare workers in London, UK, this nested case-control study involved weekly PCR testing of nasopharyngeal swabs along with blood sampling. Healthcare workers were recruited during the week of the UK lockdown, between 23 and 31 March 2020, and followed weekly for up to 16 weeks. The CDR3, from cysteine to phenylalanine, totals 15 residues. Here the CDR3 DNA is all that survives: 45 bases in frame from base 1. Looking up the germline V gene yields CDR1 LGHNA and CDR2 YSLEER. V drops 1 base and J drops 7 bases, leaving 11 bases in between. Libraries were made using 5' RACE. Sequencing was performed on a NextSeq 500. The TCR library protocol attached unique molecular identifiers to individual cDNA molecules to correct for sequencing error and PCR bias. Both TCR alpha and beta chains were sequenced, and tight co-correlation was observed between alpha and beta sequence abundances in each sample. The original methods were these. V gene, J gene and CDR3 annotation of TCR sequences was performed with Decombinator V4. Expanded TCRs were defined as changing significantly between any two time points under a Poisson model with p below 0.0001. TCR abundances were normalised to the total number of TCRs sequenced per sample and were expressed as counts per million. MAIT TCRs were defined by TRAV1-2 paired with TRAJ12, TRAJ20 or TRAJ33, and iNKT TCRs by TRAV10 paired with TRAJ18. A search of VDJdb, accessed on 1 November 2021, was run for TCRs annotated to CMV, EBV and SARS-CoV-2, with TCRs annotated for multiple antigens excluded. TCRdb trimmed public reads at Q25 via fastp, called clones via MiXCR and kept in-frame beta chains. Each entry merges the rows of one CDR3 protein and shows their most common DNA and genes. In this record, the V and J calls reflect TCRdb's handling and not the investigators' own analysis. The sample has 30,000 to 45,000 distinct CDR3 sequences on record, roughly 9.7% of them singletons. The ten largest clones represent 12% of the sample.

What was sequenced was whole blood. Recombination connected TRBV4-3 to TRBJ1-6, with the D gene not confidently named. The sequence derives from an adult who was a healthcare worker with PCR-confirmed SARS-CoV-2 infection or an uninfected control (not recorded which). In nucleotide form, the sequence is TGCGCCAGCAGCCAAGGGGGAGGGAGAAATTCACCCCTCCACTTT. Its protein product is CASSQGGGRNSPLHF.